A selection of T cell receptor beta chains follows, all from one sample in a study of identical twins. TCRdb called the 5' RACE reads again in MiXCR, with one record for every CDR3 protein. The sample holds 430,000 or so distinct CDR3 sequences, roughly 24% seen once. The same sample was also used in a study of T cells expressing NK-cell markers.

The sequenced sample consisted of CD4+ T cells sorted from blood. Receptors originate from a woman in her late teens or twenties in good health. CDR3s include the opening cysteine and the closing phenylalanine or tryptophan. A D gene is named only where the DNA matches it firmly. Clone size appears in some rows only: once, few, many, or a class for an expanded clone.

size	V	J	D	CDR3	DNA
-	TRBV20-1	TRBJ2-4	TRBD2	CSATRLAVKNIQYF	TGCAGTGCTACCAGACTAGCGGTTAAAAACATTCAGTACTTC
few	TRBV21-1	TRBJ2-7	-	CASSKTGPLYEQYF	TGTGCCAGCAGCAAGACAGGGCCGCTCTACGAGCAGTACTTC
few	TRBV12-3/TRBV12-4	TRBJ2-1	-	CASRQTSDGFF	TGTGCCAGCAGACAAACCTCGGACGGCTTCTTC
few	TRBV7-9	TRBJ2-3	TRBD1	CASSLSSGTGAAYF	TGTGCCAGCAGCTTATCTTCCGGGACAGGGGCCGCGTATTTT
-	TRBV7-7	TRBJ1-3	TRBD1	CASSKTGVGNTIYF	TGTGCTAGCAGCAAAACAGGGGTCGGAAACACCATATATTTT
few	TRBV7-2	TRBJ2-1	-	CASSTGGPSSYNEQFF	TGTGCCAGCAGCACCGGTGGACCAAGCTCCTACAATGAGCAGTTCTTC
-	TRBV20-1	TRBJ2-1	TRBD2	CSARRRENEQFF	TGCAGTGCTAGGAGGCGGGAGAATGAGCAGTTCTTC
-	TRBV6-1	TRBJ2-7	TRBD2	CASSAWSSGYPYEQYF	TGTGCCAGCAGTGCGTGGTCTAGCGGCTATCCCTACGAGCAGTACTTC
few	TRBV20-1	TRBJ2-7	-	CSAVDRTGSYEQYF	TGCAGTGCAGTGGATCGGACGGGTTCCTACGAGCAGTACTTC
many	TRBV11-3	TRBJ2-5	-	CASSDGNQETQYF	TGTGCCAGCAGCGATGGGAATCAAGAGACCCAGTACTTC
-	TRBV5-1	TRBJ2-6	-	CASSLLPVSGANVLTF	TGCGCCAGCAGCTTGCTTCCGGTTTCGGGGGCCAACGTCCTGACTTTC
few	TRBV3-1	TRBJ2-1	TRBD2	CASSAYFSGSGNEQFF	TGTGCCAGCAGCGCATACTTTAGCGGGAGTGGCAATGAGCAGTTCTTC
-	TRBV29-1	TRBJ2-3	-	CSVEDTSTDTQYF	TGCAGCGTTGAAGATACTAGCACAGATACGCAGTATTTT
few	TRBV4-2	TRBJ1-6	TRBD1	CASSVHLGDRDSPLHF	TGTGCCAGCAGCGTACATTTAGGGGACAGAGATTCACCCCTCCACTTT
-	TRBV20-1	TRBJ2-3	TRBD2	CSASSGTSTDTQYF	TGCAGTGCTTCTAGCGGGACTAGCACAGATACGCAGTATTTT
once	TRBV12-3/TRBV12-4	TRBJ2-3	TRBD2	CASSLRGSGNTDTQYF	TGTGCCAGCAGCCTTAGAGGTAGCGGGAACACAGATACGCAGTATTTT
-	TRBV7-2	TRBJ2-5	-	CASSPDPRGETQYF	TGTGCCAGCAGCCCGGACCCGAGGGGAGAGACCCAGTACTTC
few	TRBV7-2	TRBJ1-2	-	CASSLAAGRGGYTF	TGTGCCAGCAGCTTAGCAGCCGGGAGGGGAGGCTACACCTTC
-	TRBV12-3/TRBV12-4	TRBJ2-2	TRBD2	CASRSSGSYTGELFF	TGTGCCAGCAGATCTAGCGGGAGTTACACCGGGGAGCTGTTTTTT
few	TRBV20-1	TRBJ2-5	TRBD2	CSAILAGAKGETQYF	TGCAGTGCTATTCTAGCGGGGGCAAAGGGGGAGACCCAGTACTTC
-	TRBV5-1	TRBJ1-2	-	CASSSGLYGYTF	TGCGCCAGCAGTTCTGGCCTCTATGGCTACACCTTC
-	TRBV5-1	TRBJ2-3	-	CASSLGSRADTQYF	TGCGCCAGCAGCTTAGGATCCCGCGCAGATACGCAGTATTTT
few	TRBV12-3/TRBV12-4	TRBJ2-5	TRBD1	CASSRTGKETQYF	TGTGCCAGCAGCAGGACAGGGAAAGAGACCCAGTACTTC
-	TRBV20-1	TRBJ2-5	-	CSAMRWGQETQYF	TGCAGTGCTATGCGGTGGGGCCAAGAGACCCAGTACTTC
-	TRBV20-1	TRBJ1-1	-	CSARPRPGNTEAFF	TGCAGTGCTAGACCGAGGCCAGGCAACACTGAAGCTTTCTTT
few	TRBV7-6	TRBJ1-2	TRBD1	CASRAGTGDYGYTF	TGTGCCAGCAGGGCCGGGACAGGGGATTATGGCTACACCTTC
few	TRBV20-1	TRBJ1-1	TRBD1	CSATGTGAYAFF	TGCAGTGCTACCGGGACAGGGGCGTACGCTTTCTTT
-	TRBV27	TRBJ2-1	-	CASARGAPYNEQFF	TGTGCCAGCGCGAGGGGTGCCCCCTACAATGAGCAGTTCTTC
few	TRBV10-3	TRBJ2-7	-	CAILDSLSYEQYF	TGTGCCATCCTGGACAGCCTCTCCTACGAGCAGTACTTC
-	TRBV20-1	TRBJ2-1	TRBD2	CSARHLAGGPNEQFF	TGCAGTGCTAGGCACCTAGCGGGGGGGCCTAATGAGCAGTTCTTC